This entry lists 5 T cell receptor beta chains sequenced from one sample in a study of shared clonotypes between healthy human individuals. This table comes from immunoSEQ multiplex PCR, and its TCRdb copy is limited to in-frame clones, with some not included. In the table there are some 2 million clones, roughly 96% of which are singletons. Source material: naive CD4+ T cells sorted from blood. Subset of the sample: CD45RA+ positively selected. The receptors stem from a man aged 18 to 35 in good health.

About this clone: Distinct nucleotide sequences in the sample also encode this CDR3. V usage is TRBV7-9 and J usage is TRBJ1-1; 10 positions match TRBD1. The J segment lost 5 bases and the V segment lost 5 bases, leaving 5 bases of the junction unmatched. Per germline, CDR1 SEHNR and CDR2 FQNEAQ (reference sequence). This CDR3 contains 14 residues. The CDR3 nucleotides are TGTGCCAGCAGCCTCGGGGACAGGGGAACTGAAGCTTTCTTT. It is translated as CASSLGDRGTEAFF.

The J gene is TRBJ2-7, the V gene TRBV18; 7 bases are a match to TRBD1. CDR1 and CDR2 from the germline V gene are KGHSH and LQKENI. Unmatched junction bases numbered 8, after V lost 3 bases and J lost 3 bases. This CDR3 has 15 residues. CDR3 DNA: TGTGCCAGCTCACCGACGACAGGGACACACTACGAGCAGTACTTC. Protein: CASSPTTGTHYEQYF.

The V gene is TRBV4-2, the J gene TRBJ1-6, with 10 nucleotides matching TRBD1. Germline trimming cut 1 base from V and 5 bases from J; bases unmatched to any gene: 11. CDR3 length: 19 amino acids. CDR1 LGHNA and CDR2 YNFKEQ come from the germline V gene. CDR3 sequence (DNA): TGTGCCAGCAGCCAAGTTAGGGGACAGGGGAAAGGGCATAATTCACCCCTCCACTTT. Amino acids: CASSQVRGQGKGHNSPLHF.

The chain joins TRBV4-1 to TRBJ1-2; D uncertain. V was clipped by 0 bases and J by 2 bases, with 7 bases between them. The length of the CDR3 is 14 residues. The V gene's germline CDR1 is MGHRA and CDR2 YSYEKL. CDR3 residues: CASSQESLNYGYTF. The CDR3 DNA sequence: TGCGCCAGCAGCCAAGAAAGCTTAAACTATGGCTACACCTTC.

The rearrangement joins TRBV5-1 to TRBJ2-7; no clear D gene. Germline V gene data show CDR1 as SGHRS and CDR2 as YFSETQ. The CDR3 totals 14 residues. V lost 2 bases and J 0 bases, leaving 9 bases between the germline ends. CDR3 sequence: CASSFLGRSYEQYF. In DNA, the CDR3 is TGCGCCAGCAGCTTTTTGGGCCGCTCCTACGAGCAGTACTTC. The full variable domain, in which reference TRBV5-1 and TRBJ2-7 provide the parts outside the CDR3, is KAGVTQTPRYLIKTRGQQVTLSCSPISGHRSVSWYQQTPGQGLQFLFEYFSETQRNKGNFPGRFSGRQFSNSRSEMNVSTLELGDSALYLCASSFLGRSYEQYFGPGTRLTVT.